The source of this TCR beta chain is a study of cytomegalovirus exposure and HLA in healthy donors. The study, taken as a whole, reports: With DRB1 most and HLA-C fewest, TCR association rates differed between HLA loci in a later analysis. Accounts indicate the classifier identified cytomegalovirus status with strong specificity and sensitivity.

Note on this clone: The antigen remains unidentified.

Trimming stripped 5 bases from V and 13 bases from J, with 21 bases between. CDR1 LNHDA and CDR2 SQIVND come from the germline V gene (reference sequence). The CDR3 is 14 residues long. The study ran its PCR with 60 Vbeta and 13 Jbeta primers. The method was immunoSEQ multiplex PCR; TCRdb's version includes in-frame clones alone and lacks a portion of them. The profile shows 150,000 to 180,000 clones, roughly 80% of them singletons. This TCR derives from a woman aged 40 to 50 in good health and CMV-seronegative. The sequenced sample was PBMCs. The chain uses TRBV19 and TRBJ1-5; tentatively, D is TRBD1 (6 bases). This chain's CDR3 is CASSYGSPQGGQHF. The CDR3 DNA sequence: TGTGCCAGTAGTTACGGTTCACCACAGGGAGGGCAGCATTTT. Full variable domain (missing parts from reference TRBV19 and TRBJ1-5): DGGITQSPKYLFRKEGQNVTLSCEQNLNHDAMYWYRQDPGQGLRLIYYSQIVNDFQKGDIAEGYSVSREKKESFPLTVTSAQKNPTAFYLCASSYGSPQGGQHFGDGTRLSIL.